Sequencing of this T cell receptor (beta chain) was carried out in a study of identical twins' blood T cells. Findings and caveats of the study: Out-of-frame TCRbeta clonotypes reportedly had markedly more similar V usage in twins than unrelated donors.

TCR cDNA libraries were made from RNA using a previously described, modified protocol. MiXCR, run by TCRdb on the 5' RACE reads, gives a single entry per CDR3 protein. This sample has a few hundred thousand distinct CDR3 sequences, with under 30% found just once. This clonotype was observed a handful of times. The antigen remains undetermined. Germline-derived CDR1 and CDR2 are SGHVS and FNYEAQ. The CDR3 runs 17 residues. The germline V and J ends were trimmed by 5 bases and 0 bases, with 17 bases remaining between them. The V gene is TRBV7-6, the J gene TRBJ1-3; D perhaps matches TRBD1 (5 bases). This TCR was sampled from a woman between 18 and 50 years old in good health. The source material was PBMCs. CDR3 region: CASSPLLAGYSGNTIYF. The CDR3 DNA sequence: TGTGCCAGCAGCCCACTTTTGGCAGGGTACTCTGGAAACACCATATATTTT.